These 27 T cell receptor beta chains were sequenced from one sample in a study of blood T cell repertoires in COVID-19. Assay: immunoSEQ multiplex PCR; the TCRdb copy retains only in-frame clones and omits some. The table has about 380,000 clones, about 90% seen once; the top ten hold about 6.8%. The sample consisted of peripheral blood. Source of these receptors: a man aged 18 to 30 with active or convalescent COVID-19.

This clone was observed once. The rearrangement links TRBV13 to TRBJ2-1, with D possibly matching TRBD2 (6 bases). Trimming stripped 5 bases from V and 4 bases from J, with 15 bases between. This CDR3 spans 15 amino acids. Looked up from germline, CDR1 is PRHDT and CDR2 is FYEKMQ (reference sequence). DNA for the CDR3: TGTGCCAGCAGCCCTGACACGGGGGAGTACAATGAGCAGTTCTTC. It codes for CASSPDTGEYNEQFF.

The CDR3 is CASSPGDRQLEKLFF. CDR3 coding DNA: TGTGCCAGCAGCCCGGGGGACAGGCAACTAGAAAAACTGTTTTTT. The rearrangement links TRBV9 to TRBJ1-4, with 8 bases fitting TRBD1. The ends lost 4 bases at V and 8 bases at J; junction bases unmatched: 10. CDR3 size: 15 residues. Germline-derived CDR1 and CDR2 are SGDLS and YYNGEE.

The chain joins TRBV27 to TRBJ2-1; D possibly corresponds to TRBD2 (5 bases). CDR1 and CDR2 (germline): MNHEY, SMNVEV (reference sequence). The CDR3 covers 16 residues. Trimming left V 5 bases short and J 8 bases short, with 22 bases between. CDR3 DNA sequence: TGTGCCAGCAGTAAACCCCGAGCGGAGACTTTGGATGAGCAGTTCTTC. Translated: CASSKPRAETLDEQFF.

V is TRBV11-2 and J is TRBJ2-3, with 8 bases aligning to TRBD2. The CDR3 covers 18 residues. V dropped 5 bases and J dropped 0; count of bases not matched to a gene: 13. Germline lookup yields CDR1 SGHAT and CDR2 FQNNGV. CDR3 coding DNA: TGTGCCAGCAGCGGAATTTTCGGTAGCGGGGCCAGCACAGATACGCAGTATTTT. The encoded protein is CASSGIFGSGASTDTQYF.

This CDR3 reads CASSLIPGQPFDYGYTF. The CDR3 nucleotides are TGCGCCAGCAGCCTCATCCCGGGACAGCCTTTTGACTATGGCTACACCTTC. V usage is TRBV5-1 and J usage is TRBJ1-2, with 7 bases aligning to TRBD1. J gave up 3 bases and V 4 bases, and 15 bases lay outside the gene matches. The CDR3 is made up of 17 amino acids. Germline CDR1 SGHRS, CDR2 YFSETQ.

The rearrangement links TRBV12-3 or TRBV12-4 to TRBJ1-2; a possible D gene is TRBD1 (5 bases). The length of the CDR3 is 12 residues. The V gene lost 5 bases and the J gene lost 8 bases, with 12 bases spanning the gap. The CDR3, as DNA: TGTGCCAGCAGTCAGGGTCCCGTCGGCTACACCTTC. Protein product: CASSQGPVGYTF.

This chain links TRBV6-1 with TRBJ1-2; TRBD1 matches at 9 bases. The CDR3 spans 15 residues. After removal of 7 bases from V and 5 bases from J, the junction contained 11 bases not matched to a gene. Germline loops: CDR1 MNHNS, CDR2 SASEGT. The chain's CDR3 is CASKNPGQGSYGYTF. In DNA form, the CDR3 reads TGTGCCAGCAAGAATCCGGGACAGGGTTCTTATGGCTACACCTTC.

CDR3 nucleotides: TGTGCCAGCAGTGGACAGACTAGCTGGGGCACAGATACGCAGTATTTT. Residues: CASSGQTSWGTDTQYF. The rearrangement joins TRBV6-1 to TRBJ2-3; 7 bases are shared with TRBD2. The V gene end was trimmed by 4 bases and the J gene end by 1 base; junction bases not matched to a gene: 8. Germline V gives CDR1 MNHNS, CDR2 SASEGT. There are 16 residues in the CDR3.

This chain joins TRBV28 and TRBJ1-2; possible D gene TRBD1, 5 bases. The germline CDR1 and CDR2 sequences are MDHEN and SYDVKM. V was pared by 10 bases and J by 5 bases, with 20 bases between. The CDR3 covers 14 residues. The CDR3 sequence: CAIDNPGLNYGYTF. As DNA, the CDR3 is TGTGCCATCGATAACCCGGGACTTAATTATGGCTACACCTTC.

In its sample, this clone was seen a few times. This chain links TRBV25-1 with TRBJ1-2; D is unclear. The CDR3 contains 11 residues. V was clipped by 1 base and J by 6 bases, with 3 bases between them. Per germline, CDR1 MGHDK and CDR2 SYGVNS. Written as DNA, the CDR3 is TGTGCCAGCAGTGAATCTGATGGCTACACCTTC. Amino acid sequence: CASSESDGYTF.

The chain uses TRBV21-1 and TRBJ2-7; TRBD1 is the table's D call and was not checked against the DNA. TRBV21-1 is deemed a pseudogene. The CDR3 is 15 residues long. CDR3 bases: TGTGCCAGCAGCCCACACCGGGACAGGCATCACGAGCAGTACTTC. Translating it yields CASSPHRDRHHEQYF.

This clone was recorded a few times. The chain combines TRBV27 with TRBJ2-7, with 8 bases fitting TRBD2. V dropped 3 bases and J dropped 4; count of bases not matched to a gene: 8. Germline V gene data show CDR1 as MNHEY and CDR2 as SMNVEV (reference sequence). This CDR3 spans 15 amino acids. The CDR3 nucleotides read TGTGCCAGCAGTTTTGTTTCAAGCGGGAGTTACGAGCAGTACTTC. Residues: CASSFVSSGSYEQYF.

DNA of the CDR3: TGTGCCAGCAGCCTAGGGACAGGGGATGGCTACACCTTC. Translation gives CASSLGTGDGYTF. This chain links TRBV11-3 with TRBJ1-2, with TRBD1 identical over 10 bases. Germline trimming cut 5 bases from V and 6 bases from J; bases unmatched to any gene: 3. The germline gives CDR1 SGHNT, CDR2 YENEEA. The CDR3 is made up of 13 amino acids.

The V and J genes are TRBV2 and TRBJ1-1; 7 nucleotides align to TRBD1. V lost 6 bases, J lost 7 bases, and 5 bases stayed unmatched. Germline V gives CDR1 SNHLY, CDR2 FYNNEI. CDR3 size: 12 residues. CDR3 sequence: CASSRQGYEAFF. DNA of the CDR3: TGTGCCAGCAGCCGACAGGGATATGAAGCTTTCTTT.

This chain connects TRBV10-3 to TRBJ2-1; D is undetermined. Trimming pared 2 bases from V and 7 bases from J, leaving 9 bases between. The CDR3 consists of 13 residues. In germline, CDR1 is ENHRY, CDR2 SYGVKD. The CDR3 bases are TGTGCCATCAGTGAGCCCAATTTGAATGAGCAGTTCTTC. Protein sequence: CAISEPNLNEQFF.

V is TRBV18 and J is TRBJ1-5; D unclear. The germline CDR1 and CDR2 sequences are KGHSH and LQKENI. V lost 3 bases, J lost 1 base, and 7 bases lay in between. The CDR3 contains 14 residues. CDR3 in amino acids: CASSPGASNQPQHF. CDR3 in DNA: TGTGCCAGCTCACCGGGCGCAAGCAATCAGCCCCAGCATTTT.

Only a few counts were recorded for this clone. This chain uses TRBV5-1 with TRBJ1-4, with 7 bases lining up with TRBD1. V lost 3 bases and J lost 8; bases outside the gene matches: 7. The CDR3 consists of 14 residues. From germline, CDR1 is SGHRS and CDR2 YFSETQ. This CDR3 is CASSWGDSGEKLFF. The CDR3 coding sequence is TGCGCCAGCAGCTGGGGGGACAGTGGAGAAAAACTGTTTTTT.

V usage is TRBV14 and J usage is TRBJ2-3, with a weak D call TRBD1 (6 bases). In germline, CDR1 is SGHDN, CDR2 FVKESK. The CDR3 spans 17 residues. V was pared by 0 bases and J by 6 bases, with 19 bases between. This chain's CDR3 is CASSQETGRGQGDTQYF. As DNA, the CDR3 is TGTGCCAGCAGCCAAGAGACCGGAAGGGGCCAGGGGGATACGCAGTATTTT.

The V and J genes are TRBV12-5 and TRBJ2-3, with 9 bases lining up with TRBD2. CDR1 LGHNT and CDR2 FRNRAP come from the germline V gene. This CDR3 has 13 residues. V dropped 3 bases and J dropped 6; count of bases not matched to a gene: 1. The CDR3 spells CASGLGLADTQYF. The CDR3 coding sequence is TGTGCTAGTGGTTTAGGACTAGCGGATACGCAGTATTTT.

The chain carries TRBV15 and TRBJ2-3; maybe TRBD2 (6 bases). Germline V CDR1 and CDR2: LNHNV, YYDKDF (reference sequence). Trimming removed 0 bases at V and 0 bases at J, with 7 bases between. This CDR3 is built from 15 residues. Here the CDR3 reads CATSREGLSTDTQYF. The CDR3 DNA reads as TGTGCCACCAGCAGAGAGGGACTCAGCACAGATACGCAGTATTTT.

The chain combines TRBV6-2 or TRBV6-3 with TRBJ1-5, with D perhaps TRBD1 (6 bases). V was shortened by 0 bases and J by 0 bases, with 9 bases between the two germline ends. CDR3 length equals 16 residues. In germline, CDR1 is MNHEY, CDR2 SVGEGT. CDR3 amino acids: CASSYSGALSNQPQHF. The CDR3 DNA sequence: TGTGCCAGCAGTTACTCGGGGGCCCTTAGCAATCAGCCCCAGCATTTT.

The V gene is TRBV7-3, the J gene TRBJ2-1; 8 nucleotides align to TRBD1. The CDR3 contains 13 residues. Trimming cost V 6 bases and J 6 bases; bases outside gene matches: 4. Germline V gene sequence: CDR1 SGHTA, CDR2 FQGTGA. CDR3 DNA: TGTGCCAGCAGTCCCACAGGGGGCAATGAGCAGTTCTTC. Amino acids: CASSPTGGNEQFF.

As concerns this clone: The junction departs from germline at one end; a sequencing error may be responsible. The chain links TRBV11-2 to TRBJ2-1; 10 bases align to TRBD2. The CDR3 has 16 residues. CDR1 is SGHAT, CDR2 FQNNGV, per germline. CDR3 protein: CASSLGPQRGGDEQFF. The DNA for the CDR3 is TGTGCCAGCAGTTTAGGTCCGCAGCGGGGGGGCGATGAGCAGTTCTTC. Based on the CDR3 plus reference TRBV11-2 and TRBJ2-1, the full variable domain is EAGVAQSPRYKIIEKRQSVAFWCNPISGHATLYWYQQILGQGPKLLIQFQNNGVVDDSQLPKDRFSAERLKGVDSTLKIQPAKLEDSAVYLCASSLGPQRGGDEQFFGPGTRLTVL.

The chain uses TRBV30 and TRBJ2-3, with D unresolved. The CDR3 is 14 amino acids. Germline loops: CDR1 GTSNPN, CDR2 SVGIG (reference sequence). Between the trimmed V and J ends, which lost 3 bases and 1 base, there was a span of 11 bases. CDR3 DNA sequence: TGTGCCTGGAGGGTAGGCGGAGGCACAGATACGCAGTATTTT. The encoded protein is CAWRVGGGTDTQYF.

This rearrangement joins TRBV15 to TRBJ1-5; 11 positions agree with TRBD1. This CDR3 spans 15 amino acids. Germline values: CDR1 LNHNV, CDR2 YYDKDF (reference sequence). The junction had 2 bases not matched to a gene; V was cut back by 6 bases and J by 1 base. CDR3 amino acids: CATRDRGQSNQPQHF. The DNA of the CDR3 is TGTGCCACCAGGGACAGGGGGCAAAGCAATCAGCCCCAGCATTTT.

The V call is TRBV27, the J call TRBJ2-3; 10 bases are a match to TRBD2. V was clipped by 3 bases and J by 3 bases; unmatched bases: 6. The germline gives CDR1 MNHEY, CDR2 SMNVEV (reference sequence). This CDR3 has 16 amino acids. CDR3 DNA: TGTGCCAGCAGTTTTCTAGCGGGGGTTCTTACAGATACGCAGTATTTT. This gives the protein CASSFLAGVLTDTQYF.

Remarks on this clone: The junction departs from the called germline gene at one end, perhaps through a read error. The rearrangement uses TRBV7-8 and TRBJ2-7; 9 nucleotides line up with TRBD1. This CDR3 has 15 residues. Germline V CDR1 and CDR2: SGHVS, FQNEAQ. CDR3 nucleotides: TGTGCCAGCAGCTTGTTCAGGGACAGGGTTTACGAGAAGTACTTC. Translation: CASSLFRDRVYEKYF.